This T cell receptor (beta chain) comes out of a study of shared clonotypes between healthy human individuals. Whole-study findings and limits: There were few donors, and this limited the genetic and exposure-history diversity represented. Rarefaction revealed incomplete sorted-subset sequencing despite large depth.

Points on this clone: As yet, its antigen is unknown.

The table came from immunoSEQ multiplex PCR; TCRdb's copy has only in-frame clones and leaves some out. This table has roughly 2.1 million clones, more than 85% appearing once. Naive CD8 isolation took CD45RO-negative cells positively selected for CCR7 and excluded terminally differentiated effector memory CD45RA+ cells. The sample consisted of naive CD8+ T cells from PBMCs. The source of this sequence is a man between 18 and 35 years old in good health. Some clones in this sample may be carry-over from other donors' samples.

The CDR3 nucleotides are TGCGCCAGCAGCCAAGGACAGGGTCCAGGAAACACCATATATTTT. As protein: CASSQGQGPGNTIYF. This sequence joins TRBV4-1 and TRBJ1-3; 7 nucleotides align to TRBD1. V shed 1 base, J shed 4 bases, and the junction held 4 bases outside the gene matches. This CDR3 is built from 15 residues. Germline V gene data show CDR1 as MGHRA and CDR2 as YSYEKL.